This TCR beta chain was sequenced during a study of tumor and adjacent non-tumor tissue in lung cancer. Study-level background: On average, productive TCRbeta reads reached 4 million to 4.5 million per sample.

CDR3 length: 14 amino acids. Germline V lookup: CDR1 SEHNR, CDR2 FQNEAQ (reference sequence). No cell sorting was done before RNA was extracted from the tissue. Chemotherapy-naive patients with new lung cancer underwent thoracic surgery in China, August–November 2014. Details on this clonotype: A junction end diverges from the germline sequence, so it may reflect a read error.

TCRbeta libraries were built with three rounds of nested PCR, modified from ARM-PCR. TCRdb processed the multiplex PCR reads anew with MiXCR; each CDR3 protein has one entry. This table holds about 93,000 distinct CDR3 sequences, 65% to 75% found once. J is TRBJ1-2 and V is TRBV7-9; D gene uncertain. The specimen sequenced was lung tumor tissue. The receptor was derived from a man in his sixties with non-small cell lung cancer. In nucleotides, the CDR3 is TGTGTCAGCAGCCCCCCCTGGACGGAGTATGGCTACACCTTC. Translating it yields CVSSPPWTEYGYTF.